The subject of this entry is one T cell receptor (beta chain). The data were obtained in a study of T cell responses to AZD1222 COVID-19 vaccine. Sequencing used immunoSEQ multiplex PCR; TCRdb keeps in-frame clones, though not all of them. The repertoire has roughly 150,000 clones, approximately 85% of them found once; the top ten carry over 7%. The CDR3 has 14 residues. The V gene lost 8 bases and the J gene lost 1 base, with 12 bases spanning the gap. CDR1 and CDR2 from the germline V gene are MNHEY and SVGAGI. The sequence was collected from an adult in good health. This sample comprised peripheral blood, obtained on day 0 of AZD1222 vaccination. The chain links TRBV6-5 to TRBJ2-1; no definite D call. The CDR3 DNA sequence: TGTGCCAGCGGCCAAACTGGGTCCTACAATGAGCAGTTCTTC. This translates into CASGQTGSYNEQFF.